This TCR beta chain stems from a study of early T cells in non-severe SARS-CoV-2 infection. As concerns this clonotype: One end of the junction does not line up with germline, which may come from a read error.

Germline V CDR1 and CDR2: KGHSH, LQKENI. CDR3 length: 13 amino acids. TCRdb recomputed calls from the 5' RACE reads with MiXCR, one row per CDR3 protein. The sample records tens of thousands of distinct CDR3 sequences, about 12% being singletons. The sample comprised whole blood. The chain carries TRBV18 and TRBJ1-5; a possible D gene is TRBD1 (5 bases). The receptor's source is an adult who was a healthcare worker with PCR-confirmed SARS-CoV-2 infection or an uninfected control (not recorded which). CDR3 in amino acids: CASSPESRVPQHF. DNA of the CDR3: TGTGCCAGCTCACCGGAGAGCAGGGTCCCCCAGCATTTC. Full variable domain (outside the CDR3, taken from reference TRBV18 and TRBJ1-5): NAGVMQNPRHLVRRRGQEARLRCSPMKGHSHVYWYRQLPEEGLKFMVYLQKENIIDESGMPKERFSAEFPKEGPSILRIQQVVRGDSAAYFCASSPESRVPQHFGDGTRLSIL.